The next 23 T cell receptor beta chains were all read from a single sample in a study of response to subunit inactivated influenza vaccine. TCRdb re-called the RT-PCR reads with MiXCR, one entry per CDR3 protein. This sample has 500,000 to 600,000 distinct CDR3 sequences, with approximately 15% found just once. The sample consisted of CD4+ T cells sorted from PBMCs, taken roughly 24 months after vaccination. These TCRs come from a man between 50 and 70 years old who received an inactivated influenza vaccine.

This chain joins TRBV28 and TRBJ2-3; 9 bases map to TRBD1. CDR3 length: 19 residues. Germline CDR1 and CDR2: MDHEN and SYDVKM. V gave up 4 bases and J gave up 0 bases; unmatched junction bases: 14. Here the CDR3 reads CASSSSGTGLTSSTDTQYF. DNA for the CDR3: TGTGCCAGCAGTTCATCCGGGACAGGGCTGACTTCTAGCACAGATACGCAGTATTTT. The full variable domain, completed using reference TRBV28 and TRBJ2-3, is DVKVTQSSRYLVKRTGEKVFLECVQDMDHENMFWYRQDPGLGLRLIYFSYDVKMKEKGDIPEGYSVSREKKERFSLILESASTNQTSMYLCASSSSGTGLTSSTDTQYFGPGTRLTVL.

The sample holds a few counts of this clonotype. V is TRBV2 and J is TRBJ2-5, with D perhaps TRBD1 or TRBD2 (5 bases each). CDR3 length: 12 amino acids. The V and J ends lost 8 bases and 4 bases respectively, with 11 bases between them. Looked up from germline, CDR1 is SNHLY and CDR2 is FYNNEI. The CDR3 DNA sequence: TGTGCCAGCCATGGTGGGGGAGAGACCCAGTACTTC. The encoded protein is CASHGGGETQYF.

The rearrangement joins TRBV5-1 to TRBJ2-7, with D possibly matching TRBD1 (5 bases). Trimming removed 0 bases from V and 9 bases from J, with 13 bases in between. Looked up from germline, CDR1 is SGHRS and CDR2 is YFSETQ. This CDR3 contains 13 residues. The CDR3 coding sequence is TGCGCCAGCAGCTTGGTGGCACAGGCCCGGCAGTACTTC. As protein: CASSLVAQARQYF.

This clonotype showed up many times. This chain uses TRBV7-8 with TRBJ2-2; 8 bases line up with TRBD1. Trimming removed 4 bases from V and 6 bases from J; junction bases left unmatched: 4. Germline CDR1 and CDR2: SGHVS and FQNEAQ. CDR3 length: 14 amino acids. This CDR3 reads CASSSRTGSGELFF. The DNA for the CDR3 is TGTGCCAGCAGCTCCAGGACAGGGTCCGGGGAGCTGTTTTTT.

The CDR3 sequence: CAIGTSLGEAFF. CDR3 coding DNA: TGTGCCATAGGGACCTCTCTCGGTGAAGCTTTCTTT. V usage is TRBV10-3 and J usage is TRBJ1-1; the D gene is possibly TRBD1 (5 bases). Germline V gene lookup returns CDR1 ENHRY and CDR2 SYGVKD. CDR3 size: 12 residues. V was trimmed by 9 bases and J by 7 bases, leaving 15 bases between them.

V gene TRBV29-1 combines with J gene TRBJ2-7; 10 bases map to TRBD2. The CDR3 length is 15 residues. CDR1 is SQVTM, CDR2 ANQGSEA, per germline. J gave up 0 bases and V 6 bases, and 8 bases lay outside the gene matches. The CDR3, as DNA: TGCAGCGTCCTCCTGGGACTAGCGAACTCCTACGAGCAGTACTTC. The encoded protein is CSVLLGLANSYEQYF.

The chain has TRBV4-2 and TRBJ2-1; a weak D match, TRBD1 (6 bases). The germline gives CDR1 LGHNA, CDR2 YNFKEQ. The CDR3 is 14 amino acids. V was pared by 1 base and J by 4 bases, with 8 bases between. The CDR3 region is CASSQGDTYNEQFF. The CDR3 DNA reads TGTGCCAGCAGCCAAGGGGACACATACAATGAGCAGTTCTTC.

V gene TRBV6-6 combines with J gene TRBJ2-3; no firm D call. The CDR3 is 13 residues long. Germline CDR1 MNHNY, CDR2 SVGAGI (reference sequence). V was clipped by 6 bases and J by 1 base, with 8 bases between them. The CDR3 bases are TGTGCCAGCAGACCCCGTGGCACAGATACGCAGTATTTT. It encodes CASRPRGTDTQYF.

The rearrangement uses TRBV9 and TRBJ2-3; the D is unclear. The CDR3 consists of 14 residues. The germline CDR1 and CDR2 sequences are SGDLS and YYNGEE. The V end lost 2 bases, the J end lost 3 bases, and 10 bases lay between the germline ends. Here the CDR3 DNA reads TGTGCCAGCAGCGTCTCGCCAACTACAGATACGCAGTATTTT. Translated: CASSVSPTTDTQYF.

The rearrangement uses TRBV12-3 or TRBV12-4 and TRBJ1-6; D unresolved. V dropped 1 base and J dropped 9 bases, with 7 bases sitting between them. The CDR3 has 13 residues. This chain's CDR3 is CASSLGVGSPLHF. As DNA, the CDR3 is TGTGCCAGCAGTTTAGGGGTCGGTTCACCCCTCCACTTT.

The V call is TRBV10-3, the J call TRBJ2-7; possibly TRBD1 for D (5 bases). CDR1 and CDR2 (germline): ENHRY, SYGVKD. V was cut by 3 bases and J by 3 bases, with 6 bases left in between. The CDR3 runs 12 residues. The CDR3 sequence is CAISDRDYEQYF. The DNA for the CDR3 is TGTGCCATCAGTGACAGGGACTACGAGCAGTACTTC.

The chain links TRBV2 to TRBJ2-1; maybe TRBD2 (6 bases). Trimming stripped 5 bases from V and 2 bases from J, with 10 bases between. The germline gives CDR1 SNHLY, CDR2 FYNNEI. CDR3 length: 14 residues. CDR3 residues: CASSQGLPYNEQFF. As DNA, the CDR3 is TGTGCCAGCAGTCAGGGACTGCCCTACAATGAGCAGTTCTTC.

CDR3 protein: CSAVAGAQNTGELFF. The CDR3 DNA reads TGCAGTGCGGTAGCGGGGGCACAGAACACCGGGGAGCTGTTTTTT. The rearrangement uses TRBV20-1 and TRBJ2-2, with 9 bases matching TRBD2. The CDR3 sequence is 15 residues long. Germline V gene sequence: CDR1 DFQATT, CDR2 SNEGSKA (reference sequence). V dropped 6 bases and J dropped 1; count of bases not matched to a gene: 6.

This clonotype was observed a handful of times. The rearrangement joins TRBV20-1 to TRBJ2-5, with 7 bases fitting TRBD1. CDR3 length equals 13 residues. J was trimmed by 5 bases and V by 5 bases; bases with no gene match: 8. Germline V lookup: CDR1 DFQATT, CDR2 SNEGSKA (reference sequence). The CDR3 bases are TGCAGTGCTTTACAGGGGAGCGACGAGACCCAGTACTTC. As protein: CSALQGSDETQYF.

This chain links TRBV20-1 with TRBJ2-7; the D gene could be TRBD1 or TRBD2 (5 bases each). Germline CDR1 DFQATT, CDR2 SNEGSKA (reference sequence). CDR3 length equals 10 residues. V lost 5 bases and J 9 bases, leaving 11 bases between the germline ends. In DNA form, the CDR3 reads TGCAGTGCTGGGGACCGAGGGCAGTACTTC. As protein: CSAGDRGQYF.

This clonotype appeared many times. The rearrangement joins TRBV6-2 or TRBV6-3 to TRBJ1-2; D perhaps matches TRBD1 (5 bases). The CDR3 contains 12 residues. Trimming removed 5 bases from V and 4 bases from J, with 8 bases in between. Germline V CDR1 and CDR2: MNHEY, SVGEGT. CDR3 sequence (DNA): TGTGCCAGCAGTCAGGGTGTCTATGGCTACACCTTC. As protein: CASSQGVYGYTF.

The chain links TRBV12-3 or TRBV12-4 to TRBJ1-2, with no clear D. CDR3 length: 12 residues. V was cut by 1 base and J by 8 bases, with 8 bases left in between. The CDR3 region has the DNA TGTGCCAGCAGTTTAGGGCTTCAGGGCTACACCTTC. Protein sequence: CASSLGLQGYTF.

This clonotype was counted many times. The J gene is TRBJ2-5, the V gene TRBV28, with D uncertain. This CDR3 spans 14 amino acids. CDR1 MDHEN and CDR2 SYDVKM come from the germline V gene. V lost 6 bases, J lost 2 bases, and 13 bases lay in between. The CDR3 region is CASSPLAEQETQYF. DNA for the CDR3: TGTGCCAGCAGCCCCCTCGCGGAACAAGAGACCCAGTACTTC.

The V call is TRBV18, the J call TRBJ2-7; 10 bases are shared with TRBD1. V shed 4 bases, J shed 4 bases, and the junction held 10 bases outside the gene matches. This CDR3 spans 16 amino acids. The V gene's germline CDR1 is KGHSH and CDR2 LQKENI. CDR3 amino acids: CASSLSGTGVLYEQYF. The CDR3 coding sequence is TGTGCCAGCTCACTTTCCGGGACAGGGGTTTTGTACGAGCAGTACTTC. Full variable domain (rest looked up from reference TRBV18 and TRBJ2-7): NAGVMQNPRHLVRRRGQEARLRCSPMKGHSHVYWYRQLPEEGLKFMVYLQKENIIDESGMPKERFSAEFPKEGPSILRIQQVVRGDSAAYFCASSLSGTGVLYEQYFGPGTRLTVT.

CDR3 coding DNA: TGTGCCAGCAGTACCATCGGGGGCATCTCCCCCACAGATACGCAGTATTTT. This encodes CASSTIGGISPTDTQYF. The rearrangement links TRBV6-1 to TRBJ2-3, with D perhaps matching TRBD1 or TRBD2 (6 bases each). The V end was cut by 5 bases, the J end by 2 bases, with 20 bases between. This CDR3 region has 17 residues. Per the germline V gene, CDR1 is MNHNS and CDR2 is SASEGT.

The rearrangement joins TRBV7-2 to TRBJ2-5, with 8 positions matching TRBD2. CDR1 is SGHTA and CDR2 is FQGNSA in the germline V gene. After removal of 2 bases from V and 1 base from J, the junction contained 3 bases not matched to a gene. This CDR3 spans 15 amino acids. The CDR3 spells CASSLMGLVQETQYF. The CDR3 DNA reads TGTGCCAGCAGCTTAATGGGACTAGTCCAAGAGACCCAGTACTTC.

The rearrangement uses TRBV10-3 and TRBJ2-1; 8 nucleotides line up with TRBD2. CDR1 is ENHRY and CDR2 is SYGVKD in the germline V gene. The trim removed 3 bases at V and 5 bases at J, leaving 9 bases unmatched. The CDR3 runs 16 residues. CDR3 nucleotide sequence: TGTGCCATCAGTGACCTTGGGACTAGGAGTCACAATGAGCAGTTCTTC. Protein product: CAISDLGTRSHNEQFF.

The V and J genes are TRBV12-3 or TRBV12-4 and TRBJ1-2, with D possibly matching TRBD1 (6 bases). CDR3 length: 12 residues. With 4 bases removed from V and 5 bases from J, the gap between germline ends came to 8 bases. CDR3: CASSWQGYGYTF. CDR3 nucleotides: TGTGCCAGCAGTTGGCAGGGGTATGGCTACACCTTC.